The rows below give T cell receptor beta chains drawn from one sample of a study of metastatic and nonmetastatic thyroid tumors. TCRdb re-called the PCR reads through MiXCR. The sample lists roughly 18,000 clones, approximately 29% occurring once. The sequenced material came from tumor tissue. The receptors come from a male donor with papillary thyroid cancer or a benign thyroid nodule (not recorded which). Some clones in this sample may be carry-over from other donors' samples. Each CDR3 is given with its conserved first and last residue. D genes are given only for firm matches. Some rows have no size entry. The others give once, few or many, or a class for an expanded clone.

d_gene	abundance	v_gene	j_gene	CDR3aa	CDR3nt
.	many	TRBV14	TRBJ2-7	CASSQAIRAEQYF	TGTGCCAGCAGCCAAGCAATCCGGGCCGAGCAGTACTTC
.	.	TRBV10-3	TRBJ2-1	CAISPTQGHSSNEQFF	TGTGCCATCAGTCCGACGCAGGGGCACTCCTCCAATGAGCAGTTCTTC
TRBD2	few	TRBV19	TRBJ2-7	CASMEREGVEQYF	TGTGCCAGTATGGAGCGGGAGGGTGTCGAGCAGTACTTC
TRBD2	once	TRBV20-1	TRBJ2-7	CSARVGGRASYEQYF	TGCAGTGCTAGAGTCGGCGGGAGGGCTTCCTACGAGCAGTACTTC
.	medium-sized	TRBV19	TRBJ1-2	CASKGGRNYGYTF	TGTGCCAGTAAAGGGGGACGGAACTATGGCTACACCTTC
.	medium-sized	TRBV7-8	TRBJ1-2	CASSFEGVGYTF	TGTGCCAGCAGCTTCGAGGGGGTTGGCTACACCTTC
.	many	TRBV7-9	TRBJ2-3	CASSLSPDTQYF	TGTGCCAGCAGCTTATCTCCAGATACGCAGTATTTT
.	.	TRBV30	TRBJ2-4	CAWSVRGMAKNIQYF	TGTGCCTGGAGTGTGAGGGGTATGGCCAAAAACATTCAGTACTTC
.	.	TRBV7-2	TRBJ1-2	CASSVFQGNYGYTF	TGTGCCAGCAGCGTATTTCAGGGGAACTATGGCTACACCTTC
.	.	TRBV11-2	TRBJ2-1	CASSLVGGGQQFF	TGTGCCAGCAGCTTAGTGGGAGGGGGGCAGCAGTTCTTC
.	.	TRBV15	TRBJ1-3	CATSIDIFSGNTIYF	TGTGCCACCAGCATAGACATTTTCTCTGGAAACACCATATATTTT
TRBD1	.	TRBV11-1	TRBJ1-6	CASSFGQGASSYNSPLHF	TGTGCCAGCAGCTTCGGACAGGGAGCGTCATCCTATAATTCACCCCTCCACTTT
.	many	TRBV11-2	TRBJ2-1	CASSLVRGSYNEQFF	TGTGCCAGCAGCCTTGTCAGGGGTTCCTACAATGAGCAGTTCTTC
.	many	TRBV7-9	TRBJ1-4	CASSLARGRDEKLFF	TGTGCCAGCAGCTTAGCGCGGGGCAGAGATGAAAAACTGTTTTTT
TRBD2	many	TRBV11-3	TRBJ2-5	CASSLGVAGVQETQYF	TGTGCCAGCAGCTTAGGCGTAGCGGGGGTCCAAGAGACCCAGTACTTC
.	few	TRBV6-1	TRBJ1-1	CASMASTVNTESFF	TGTGCCAGCATGGCCTCGACAGTGAACACTGAATCTTTCTTT
.	many	TRBV6-1	TRBJ1-2	CANGGTFYGYTF	TGTGCCAACGGGGGGACTTTCTATGGCTACACCTTC
TRBD1	.	TRBV6-1	TRBJ2-7	CASSDADRNTRKQYF	TGTGCCAGCAGTGATGCGGACAGGAATACACGTAAGCAGTACTTC
.	.	TRBV27	TRBJ2-3	CASSLSGGGGWGQYF	TGTGCCAGCAGTTTATCAGGAGGGGGGGGGTGGGGGCAGTATTTT
TRBD1	.	TRBV5-4	TRBJ1-6	CASSRSTGGNSPLHF	TGTGCCAGCAGCCGGTCGACAGGGGGGAATTCACCCCTCCACTTT
TRBD1	many	TRBV5-4	TRBJ2-2	CASSLIGGTENTGELFF	TGTGCCAGCAGCTTGATCGGTGGGACAGAGAACACCGGGGAGCTGTTTTTT
TRBD1	.	TRBV18	TRBJ2-7	CASSPSPGTGGSYEQYF	TGTGCCAGCTCACCATCCCCCGGGACAGGGGGATCCTACGAGCAGTACTTC
.	.	TRBV27	TRBJ1-5	CASSAGFGGNQPQHF	TGTGCCAGCTCAGCTGGGTTTGGGGGCAATCAGCCCCAGCATTTT
.	.	TRBV30	TRBJ1-2	CAWSVQWHGGYTF	TGTGCCTGGAGTGTACAATGGCACGGTGGCTACACCTTC
TRBD1	.	TRBV27	TRBJ1-2	CASSLSKGQAGSNYGYTF	TGTGCCAGCAGTTTATCGAAGGGACAGGCGGGTTCTAACTATGGCTACACCTTC
TRBD1	.	TRBV11-2	TRBJ1-2	CASSQRTGFYGYTF	TGTGCCAGCAGCCAAAGGACAGGGTTCTATGGCTACACCTTC
.	.	TRBV5-6	TRBJ1-1	CASSLEAANTEAFF	TGTGCCAGCAGCTTGGAGGCAGCGAACACTGAAGCTTTCTTT
.	once	TRBV4-3	TRBJ1-2	CASSPEAGTGANYGYTF	TGCGCCAGCAGCCCGGAGGCAGGGACCGGGGCTAACTATGGCTACACCTTC
.	.	TRBV6-4	TRBJ2-1	CASRRDSSYNEQFF	TGTGCCAGCAGACGGGACTCTTCCTACAATGAGCAGTTCTTC
.	medium-sized	TRBV2	TRBJ1-2	CASSWEQGPNTF	TGTGCCAGCAGCTGGGAACAGGGACCGAACACCTTC
.	many	TRBV9	TRBJ2-1	CASSAGRATYNEQFF	TGTGCCAGCAGCGCCGGGCGGGCGACCTACAATGAGCAGTTCTTC
.	.	TRBV20-1	TRBJ2-7	CSAYSFQTYEQYF	TGCAGTGCTTATTCGTTCCAGACCTACGAGCAGTACTTC
.	.	TRBV20-1	TRBJ2-1	CSASLMIKKTNEQFF	TGCAGTGCTAGCCTCATGATAAAGAAGACCAATGAGCAGTTCTTC
TRBD1	.	TRBV20-1	TRBJ2-7	CSATGQGSYEQYF	TGCAGTGCTACGGGACAGGGCTCCTACGAGCAGTACTTC
TRBD1	many	TRBV27	TRBJ2-2	CASRGPGQGTTGELFF	TGTGCCAGCAGGGGACCGGGACAGGGCACCACCGGGGAGCTGTTTTTT
TRBD2	.	TRBV6-1	TRBJ2-3	CASSEATSGTNTQYF	TGTGCCAGCAGTGAAGCAACTAGCGGGACGAATACGCAGTATTTT
TRBD2	.	TRBV6-1	TRBJ2-2	CASSVSGLAVAGRELFF	TGTGCCAGCAGTGTTTCCGGACTAGCGGTAGCTGGTAGGGAGCTGTTTTTT
TRBD2	once	TRBV6-1	TRBJ2-5	CASSAALAVGGETQYF	TGTGCAAGCAGTGCGGCACTAGCGGTGGGAGGAGAGACCCAGTACTTC
.	many	TRBV20-1	TRBJ2-5	CSASNWAGANQETQYF	TGCAGTGCTAGCAATTGGGCGGGGGCGAACCAAGAGACCCAGTACTTC
.	.	TRBV12-3/TRBV12-4	TRBJ1-5	CASRPTGPNNQPQHF	TGTGCCAGCAGGCCTACGGGACCGAACAATCAGCCCCAGCATTTT
.	many	TRBV7-6	TRBJ1-5	CASSLVFRVDQPQHF	TGTGCCAGCAGCTTAGTATTCAGGGTGGATCAGCCCCAGCATTTT
TRBD2	.	TRBV6-1	TRBJ2-1	CASSIYLYGTTQFDEQFF	TGTGCCAGCAGTATTTACCTTTACGGGACTACCCAGTTTGATGAGCAGTTCTTC
TRBD2	medium-sized	TRBV20-1	TRBJ2-7	CSANPGTSGTYEQYF	TGCAGTGCCAACCCCGGGACTAGCGGCACCTACGAGCAGTACTTC
.	.	TRBV10-2	TRBJ2-3	CASSETLWRDTQYF	TGCGCGAGCAGTGAGACCCTATGGAGAGATACGCAGTATTTT
.	.	TRBV30	TRBJ2-2	CAWSKGVGELFF	TGTGCCTGGAGTAAAGGAGTCGGAGAGCTGTTTTTT
.	.	TRBV3-1	TRBJ2-7	CASSQRDVEQYF	TGTGCCAGCAGCCAACGAGACGTCGAGCAGTACTTC
.	.	TRBV7-8	TRBJ2-1	CASSLAPYVGSYNEQFF	TGTGCCAGCAGCTTAGCGCCATATGTGGGCTCCTACAATGAGCAGTTCTTC
TRBD1	few	TRBV6-2/TRBV6-3	TRBJ1-5	CASTYPPDRGGQPQHF	TGTGCCAGCACTTACCCCCCGGACAGGGGAGGTCAGCCCCAGCATTTT
.	.	TRBV19	TRBJ2-1	CASSSGTPLNEQFF	TGTGCCAGTAGTTCCGGGACTCCGTTAAATGAGCAGTTCTTC
.	many	TRBV3-1	TRBJ2-1	CASSQAPGDEQFF	TGTGCCAGCAGCCAGGCTCCGGGGGATGAGCAGTTCTTC
.	medium-sized	TRBV15	TRBJ2-5	CATRTRDQYQETQYF	TGTGCCACCAGGACCAGGGACCAGTACCAAGAGACCCAGTACTTC
TRBD2	medium-sized	TRBV4-2	TRBJ2-7	CASSQDGRGGLQYF	TGTGCCAGCAGCCAAGATGGTCGGGGGGGCCTGCAGTACTTC
.	medium-sized	TRBV6-2/TRBV6-3	TRBJ2-7	CASSYAVGEREQYF	TGTGCCAGCAGTTACGCAGTCGGGGAGCGCGAGCAGTACTTC
.	.	TRBV4-1	TRBJ1-5	CASSDDSRNQPQHF	TGCGCCAGCAGTGATGACAGTCGCAATCAGCCCCAGCATTTT
.	.	TRBV5-1	TRBJ1-1	CASSLAGELNCFF	TGCGCCAGCAGCTTGGCCGGGGAGTTAAACTGTTTCTTT
.	few	TRBV6-1	TRBJ2-3	CASSDGLESTDTQYF	TGTGCCAGCAGTGACGGGCTTGAAAGCACAGATACGCAGTATTTT
.	medium-sized	TRBV12-3/TRBV12-4	TRBJ2-7	CASSLRPSVNYEQYF	TGTGCCAGCAGTTTAAGGCCTAGCGTGAACTACGAGCAGTACTTC